The T cell receptor (beta chain) under discussion was sequenced for a study of shared clonotypes between healthy human individuals. Positively selected for CCR7, the CD45RO-negative cells used as naive CD8 cells excluded terminally differentiated effector memory CD45RA+ cells. All donors qualified as healthy HIV-negative adults and had experienced no recent acute infections or vaccinations. Produced via immunoSEQ multiplex PCR; TCRdb's table is partial and in-frame only. Here the sample spans around 600,000 clones, 95% to 98% being singletons. In regard to this clone: As yet, its antigen is unknown.

The study, taken as a whole, reports: The diversity represented, both genetic and in exposure history, was limited by few donors.

Germline V gene sequence: CDR1 SGHRS, CDR2 YFSETQ. CDR3 size: 16 residues. Trimming cost V 0 bases and J 3 bases, with 15 bases left between them. The sequenced sample was naive CD8+ T cells sorted from blood. The clonotype originates from a young man in good health. The V call is TRBV5-1, the J call TRBJ2-5, with D perhaps being TRBD1 or TRBD2 (5 bases each). The DNA of the CDR3 is TGCGCCAGCAGCTTGGAAACCGGGGCCCCCGAAGAGACCCAGTACTTC. This gives the protein CASSLETGAPEETQYF.